This T cell receptor (beta chain) was sequenced during a study of naive and memory T cell subsets. Study conclusions and caveats: Between naive and memory subsets, TCR abundance power law exponents differed. From naive to CM, EM and EMRA, diversity decreased and Gini increased.

Trimming took 2 bases from V and 10 from J, leaving 12 bases between them. This CDR3 has 12 residues. CDR1 and CDR2 from the germline V gene are DFQATT and SNEGSKA (reference sequence). Comments on this clonotype: Its antigen is not identified.

Cells stained for CD3, CD4, CD8, CD45RA, CD27 and viability were sorted into four CD45RA/CD27 subsets. Both TRBC1 and TRBC2 were covered by a beta constant-region primer of two equimolar oligonucleotides. Ligation attached a single-stranded oligonucleotide with a 12-nucleotide UMI and the SP2 primer to the cDNA 3' end. TCRdb re-derived calls from the UMI-ligation and nested PCR reads in MiXCR, one entry per CDR3 protein. The profile shows some 150,000 distinct CDR3 sequences, over 15% of them singletons. The V call is TRBV20-1, the J call TRBJ2-1; D possibly corresponds to TRBD2 (6 bases). The sequence was collected from a human donor in good health. Sequenced input: naive CD4+ T cells from blood. The DNA for the CDR3 is TGCAGTGCTAGAAGACTAGGTAAGGAGCAGTTCTTC. Translating it yields CSARRLGKEQFF.